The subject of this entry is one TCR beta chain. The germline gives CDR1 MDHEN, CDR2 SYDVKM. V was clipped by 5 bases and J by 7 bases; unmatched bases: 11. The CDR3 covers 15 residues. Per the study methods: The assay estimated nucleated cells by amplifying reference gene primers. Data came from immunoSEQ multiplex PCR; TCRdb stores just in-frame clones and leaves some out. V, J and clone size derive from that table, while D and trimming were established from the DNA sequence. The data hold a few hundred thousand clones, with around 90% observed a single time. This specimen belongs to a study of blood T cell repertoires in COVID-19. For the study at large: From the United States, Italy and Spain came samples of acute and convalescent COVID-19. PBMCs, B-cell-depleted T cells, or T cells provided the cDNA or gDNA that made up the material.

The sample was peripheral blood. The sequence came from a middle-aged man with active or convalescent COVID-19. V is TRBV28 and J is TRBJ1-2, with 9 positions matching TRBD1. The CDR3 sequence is CASSRPRTGGGGYTF. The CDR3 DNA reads TGTGCCAGCAGTCGTCCTCGTACAGGGGGCGGTGGCTACACCTTC.